This entry describes one TCR beta chain. The sample is drawn from a study of shared clonotypes between healthy human individuals. This CDR3 is built from 13 residues. Germline CDR1 and CDR2: SNHLY and FYNNEI. V lost 7 bases and J lost 1, with 10 bases in between. Only in-frame clones appear in the TCRdb table, and some are missing; sequencing was by immunoSEQ multiplex PCR. The repertoire has approximately 530,000 clones, 90% to 97% of them found once; the top ten carry around 0.066%. The source is a woman in her twenties or thirties in good health. This chain joins TRBV2 and TRBJ1-1; D perhaps matches TRBD1 (5 bases). Sequencing was done on a sample of naive CD4+ T cells sorted from blood. Subset noted: CD45RA+ positively selected. CDR3 sequence reads: CASTLQANTEAFF. As DNA, the CDR3 is TGTGCCAGCACGCTACAGGCGAACACTGAAGCTTTCTTT.